These 21 T cell receptor beta chains originate from one sample sequenced in a study of blood T cell repertoires in COVID-19. Data came from immunoSEQ multiplex PCR; TCRdb stores just in-frame clones and leaves some out. The data show about 94,000 clones, with about 80% seen just once and 6.3% held by the top ten. Sequenced sample: peripheral blood. These receptors were taken from a man aged 55 to 70 with acute or convalescent COVID-19.

This chain uses TRBV6-5 with TRBJ2-7, with D possibly matching TRBD1 (6 bases). V was trimmed by 9 bases and J by 4 bases, leaving 13 bases between them. The CDR3 runs to 12 residues. Looked up from germline, CDR1 is MNHEY and CDR2 is SVGAGI. CDR3 amino acids: CASAGEGYEQYF. The CDR3 nucleotides read TGTGCCAGTGCAGGGGAAGGTTACGAGCAGTACTTC.

The chain uses TRBV5-4 and TRBJ2-1; D not certain. V lost 4 bases and J 5 bases, leaving 4 bases between the germline ends. Per germline, CDR1 SGHNT and CDR2 YYREEE (reference sequence). The CDR3 contains 11 residues. The CDR3 nucleotides are TGTGCCAGCAGCCTCGACAATGAGCAGTTCTTC. Protein sequence: CASSLDNEQFF.

V is TRBV5-1 and J is TRBJ1-2; 10 positions agree with TRBD1. This CDR3 contains 14 residues. The germline gives CDR1 SGHRS, CDR2 YFSETQ. V was pared by 4 bases and J by 6 bases, with 6 bases of the junction left unmatched. Here the CDR3 reads CASSPPGTGDGYTF. The CDR3 DNA follows: TGCGCCAGCAGCCCGCCAGGGACAGGGGATGGCTACACCTTC.

This clone was counted once. The CDR3 reads CASSLLQGDHTEAFF. CDR3 nucleotides: TGTGCCAGCAGCCTCCTACAGGGGGATCACACTGAAGCTTTCTTT. The chain carries TRBV9 and TRBJ1-1, with TRBD1 matching over 8 bases. Germline CDR1 is SGDLS and CDR2 is YYNGEE. This CDR3 is built from 15 residues. V shed 4 bases, J shed 3 bases, and the junction held 8 bases outside the gene matches.

This chain connects TRBV5-1 to TRBJ2-3; 8 bases line up with TRBD1. CDR1 SGHRS and CDR2 YFSETQ come from the germline V gene. V shed 1 base and J 3 bases; nucleotides not matched to a gene: 4. CDR3 length: 15 residues. CDR3 nucleotide sequence: TGCGCCAGCAGCTTGCGGACAGGGTGGACAGATACGCAGTATTTT. This gives the protein CASSLRTGWTDTQYF.

This clone occurred a few times. Within the sample, other DNA sequences also encode this same CDR3. The rearrangement links TRBV7-2 to TRBJ1-1, with D tentatively TRBD1 (6 bases). V dropped 2 bases and J dropped 5 bases, with 12 bases sitting between them. Germline loops: CDR1 SGHTA, CDR2 FQGNSA. The CDR3 has 14 amino acids. CDR3 in DNA: TGTGCCAGCAGCTTAAAAGGGGGGGGAACTGAAGCTTTCTTT. Residues: CASSLKGGGTEAFF.

The rearrangement links TRBV5-1 to TRBJ1-4, with 12 bases lining up with TRBD1. In germline, CDR1 is SGHRS, CDR2 YFSETQ. The V and J ends lost 2 bases and 6 bases, in that order; junction bases with no gene match: 5. This CDR3 has 16 residues. The CDR3 spells CASSLQGQGADEKLFF. The CDR3 coding sequence is TGCGCCAGCAGCTTACAGGGACAGGGGGCCGATGAAAAACTGTTTTTT.

This chain connects TRBV18 to TRBJ1-2; a weak D match, TRBD1 (5 bases). This CDR3 is 14 amino acids long. Germline CDR1 is KGHSH and CDR2 is LQKENI. V was cut by 8 bases and J by 4 bases, with 17 bases left in between. CDR3 sequence reads: CASATATGVYGYTF. The CDR3 bases are TGTGCCAGCGCGACAGCCACCGGCGTCTATGGCTACACCTTC.

The rearrangement joins TRBV5-1 to TRBJ2-3; the match to TRBD1 covers 8 bases. Germline V gene sequence: CDR1 SGHRS, CDR2 YFSETQ. The CDR3 contains 14 residues. V dropped 3 bases and J dropped 2; count of bases not matched to a gene: 2. In DNA, the CDR3 is TGCGCCAGCAGCTCGGGACAGGACACAGATACGCAGTATTTT. It yields the protein CASSSGQDTDTQYF.

The chain has TRBV4-1 and TRBJ1-1, with D uncertain. There are 16 residues in the CDR3. Germline values: CDR1 MGHRA, CDR2 YSYEKL. Trimming took off 4 bases at V and 3 bases at J, with 18 bases between the two ends. The CDR3 DNA reads as TGCGCCAGCAGCCCGGAATTTCGGCAGACTGACACTGAAGCTTTCTTT. Protein product: CASSPEFRQTDTEAFF.

This CDR3 is CATSDHYEQYF. The CDR3 DNA reads TGTGCCACCAGTGATCACTACGAGCAGTACTTC. The chain has TRBV24-1 and TRBJ2-7; the D is unclear. This CDR3 is built from 11 residues. V was pared by 3 bases and J by 3 bases, with 2 bases between. The V gene's germline CDR1 is KGHDR and CDR2 SFDVKD.

The genes are TRBV5-6 and TRBJ2-3; TRBD1 agrees at 7 bases. V shed 7 bases and J 6 bases; nucleotides not matched to a gene: 11. Germline V lookup: CDR1 SGHDT, CDR2 YYEEEE. This CDR3 is 14 amino acids long. The CDR3 DNA follows: TGTGCCAGCCTGGGGATCGGCAGGGGGGATACGCAGTATTTT. Translated: CASLGIGRGDTQYF.

This rearrangement joins TRBV30 to TRBJ2-5, with 9 bases that match TRBD2. V was clipped by 2 bases and J by 0 bases; unmatched bases: 1. Per germline, CDR1 GTSNPN and CDR2 SVGIG (reference sequence). CDR3 length equals 14 residues. The CDR3 protein is CAWSRLADQETQYF. The CDR3 DNA reads TGTGCCTGGAGTCGACTAGCGGACCAAGAGACCCAGTACTTC.

The table lists this clone with a count of one. CDR3 residues: CASSSEGDRKLNTEAFF. CDR3 in DNA: TGTGCCAGCAGCTCCGAAGGGGACAGGAAATTGAACACTGAAGCTTTCTTT. The V gene is TRBV5-4, the J gene TRBJ1-1; TRBD1 agrees at 8 bases. V was clipped by 3 bases and J by 0 bases; unmatched bases: 10. Germline loops: CDR1 SGHNT, CDR2 YYREEE (reference sequence). This CDR3 is built from 17 residues.

The genes are TRBV18 and TRBJ1-5; D might be TRBD1 (5 bases). V was pared by 2 bases and J by 5 bases, with 7 bases between. The V gene's germline CDR1 is KGHSH and CDR2 LQKENI. The CDR3 consists of 13 residues. CDR3 amino acids: CASSPARDQPQHF. As DNA, the CDR3 is TGTGCCAGCTCACCAGCCAGGGATCAGCCCCAGCATTTT.

This clone was recorded only once. The chain uses TRBV10-1 and TRBJ2-7, with D unresolved. The CDR3 contains 11 residues. Germline values: CDR1 WNHNN, CDR2 SYGVQD (reference sequence). The V gene lost 3 bases and the J gene lost 3 bases, with 3 bases spanning the gap. CDR3 loop: CASSDNYEQYF. In nucleotides, the CDR3 is TGCGCCAGCAGTGATAACTACGAGCAGTACTTC.

This chain joins TRBV12-3 or TRBV12-4 and TRBJ1-2; maybe TRBD1 (5 bases). The V and J ends lost 6 bases and 4 bases respectively, with 9 bases between them. The CDR3 covers 12 residues. CDR3 protein: CASSSTVYGYTF. The CDR3 bases are TGTGCCAGCAGCTCGACAGTCTATGGCTACACCTTC.

The V call is TRBV19, the J call TRBJ1-2, with D tentatively TRBD1 (6 bases). Looked up from germline, CDR1 is LNHDA and CDR2 is SQIVND (reference sequence). The CDR3 runs to 13 residues. V was cut by 4 bases and J by 8 bases, with 14 bases left in between. CDR3 sequence (DNA): TGTGCCAGTAGTACCTACAGGGAGGGAGGCTACACCTTC. Its translation: CASSTYREGGYTF.

CDR3 in DNA: TGCAGCGTTGAAGATTTTAGGACAGGGTATTCCACAGATACGCAGTATTTT. It translates to CSVEDFRTGYSTDTQYF. The chain uses TRBV29-1 and TRBJ2-3; 8 bases align to TRBD1. The CDR3 is 17 residues long. The V and J ends lost 0 bases and 2 bases, in that order; junction bases with no gene match: 10. The V gene's germline CDR1 is SQVTM and CDR2 ANQGSEA.

The CDR3 reads CASSQEPGHREKLFF. The CDR3, as DNA: TGTGCCAGCAGCCAAGAACCGGGACATCGTGAAAAACTGTTTTTT. The chain links TRBV4-2 to TRBJ1-4; TRBD1 might be the D (6 bases). Germline loops: CDR1 LGHNA, CDR2 YNFKEQ. This CDR3 spans 15 amino acids. The ends were cut back, 0 bases at V and 7 bases at J, with 12 bases in the middle.

The chain uses TRBV3-1 (or the pseudogene TRBV3-2) and TRBJ1-2; possibly TRBD1 for D (5 bases). The CDR3 extends over 17 amino acids. Looked up from germline, CDR1 is LGHDT and CDR2 is YNNKEL (reference sequence). The ends were cut back, 0 bases at V and 5 bases at J, with 19 bases in the middle. CDR3 sequence: CASSQDSGTILPYGYTF. The CDR3 nucleotides read TGTGCCAGCAGCCAAGATAGCGGGACGATACTACCGTATGGCTACACCTTC.